The present T cell receptor beta chain was sequenced within a study of Tregs in tolerant kidney transplant recipients. Study-level points and caveats: Donor-specific Treg expansion exceeded global Treg expansion in tolerant patients, suggesting antigen drive. The small number of patients limits these findings pending further validation.

V lost 2 bases, J lost 0 bases, and 5 bases stayed unmatched. Germline CDR1 is KGHSH and CDR2 is LQKENI. The CDR3 runs to 19 residues. The repertoire was sequenced with immunoSEQ multiplex PCR; TCRdb's copy has only in-frame clones and lacks some. The sample lists some 80,000 clones, 95% to 98% occurring once. Of note for this clone: Its specificity is not known.

This specimen consisted of CD4+ T cells from blood, obtained before the transplant. The chain employs TRBV18 and TRBJ2-1, with 15 bases matching TRBD2. The clonotype comes from a human donor who received a combined kidney and bone marrow transplant. The CDR3 spells CASSPGTSGGMSSYNEQFF. CDR3 DNA sequence: TGTGCCAGCTCACCAGGGACTAGCGGGGGGATGAGCTCCTACAATGAGCAGTTCTTC.